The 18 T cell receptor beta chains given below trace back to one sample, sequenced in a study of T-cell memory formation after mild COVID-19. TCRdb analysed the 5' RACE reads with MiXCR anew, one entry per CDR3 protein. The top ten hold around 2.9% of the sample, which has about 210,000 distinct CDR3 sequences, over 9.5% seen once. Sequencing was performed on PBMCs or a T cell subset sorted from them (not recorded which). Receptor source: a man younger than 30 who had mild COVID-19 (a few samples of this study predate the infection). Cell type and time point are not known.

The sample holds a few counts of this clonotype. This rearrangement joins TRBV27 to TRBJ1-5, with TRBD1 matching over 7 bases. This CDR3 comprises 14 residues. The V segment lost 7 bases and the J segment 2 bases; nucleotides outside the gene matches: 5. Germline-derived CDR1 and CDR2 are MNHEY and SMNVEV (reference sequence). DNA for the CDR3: TGTGCCAGCACCGACAGGGTTGGCAATCAGCCCCAGCATTTT. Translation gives CASTDRVGNQPQHF.

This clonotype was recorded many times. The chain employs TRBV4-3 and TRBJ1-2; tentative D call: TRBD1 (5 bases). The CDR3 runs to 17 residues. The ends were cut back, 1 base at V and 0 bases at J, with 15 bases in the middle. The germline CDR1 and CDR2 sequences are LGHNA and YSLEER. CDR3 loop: CASSQGGVVPANYGYTF. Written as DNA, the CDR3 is TGCGCCAGCAGCCAAGGAGGGGTCGTTCCAGCTAACTATGGCTACACCTTC.

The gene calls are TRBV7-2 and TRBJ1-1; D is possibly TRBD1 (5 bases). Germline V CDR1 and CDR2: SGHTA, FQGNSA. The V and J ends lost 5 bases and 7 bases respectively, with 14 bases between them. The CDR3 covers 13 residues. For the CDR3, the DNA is TGTGCCAGCAGCCAAACACAGGAGAGTGAAGCTTTCTTT. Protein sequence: CASSQTQESEAFF.

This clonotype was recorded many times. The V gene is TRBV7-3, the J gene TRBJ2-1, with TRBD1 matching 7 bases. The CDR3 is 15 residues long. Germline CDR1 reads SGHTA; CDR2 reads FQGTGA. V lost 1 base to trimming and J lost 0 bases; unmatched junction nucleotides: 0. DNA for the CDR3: TGTGCCAGCAGCTTAAACAGGGGCTCCTACAATGAGCAGTTCTTC. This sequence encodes CASSLNRGSYNEQFF. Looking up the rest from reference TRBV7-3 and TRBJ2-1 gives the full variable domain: GAGVSQTPSNKVTEKGKYVELRCDPISGHTALYWYRQSLGQGPEFLIYFQGTGAADDSGLPNDRFFAVRPEGSVSTLKIQRTERGDSAVYLCASSLNRGSYNEQFFGPGTRLTVL.

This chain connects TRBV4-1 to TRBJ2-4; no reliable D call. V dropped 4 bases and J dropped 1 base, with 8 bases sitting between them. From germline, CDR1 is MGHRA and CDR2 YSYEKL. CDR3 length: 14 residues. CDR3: CASSPLIAKNIQYF. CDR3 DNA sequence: TGCGCCAGCAGCCCCCTGATTGCCAAAAACATTCAGTACTTC.

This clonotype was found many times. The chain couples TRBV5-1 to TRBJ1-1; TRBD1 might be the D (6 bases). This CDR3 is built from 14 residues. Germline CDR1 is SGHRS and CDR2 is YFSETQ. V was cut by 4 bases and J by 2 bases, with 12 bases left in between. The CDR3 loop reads CASSPWGGNTEAFF. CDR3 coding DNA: TGCGCCAGCAGCCCCTGGGGGGGCAACACTGAAGCTTTCTTT.

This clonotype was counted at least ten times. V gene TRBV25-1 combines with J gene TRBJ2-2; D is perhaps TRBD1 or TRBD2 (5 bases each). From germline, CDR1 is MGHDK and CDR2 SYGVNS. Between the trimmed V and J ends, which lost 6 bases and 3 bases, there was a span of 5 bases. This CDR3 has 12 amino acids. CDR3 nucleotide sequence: TGTGCCAGCAGGGGGGACACCGGGGAGCTGTTTTTT. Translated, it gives CASRGDTGELFF.

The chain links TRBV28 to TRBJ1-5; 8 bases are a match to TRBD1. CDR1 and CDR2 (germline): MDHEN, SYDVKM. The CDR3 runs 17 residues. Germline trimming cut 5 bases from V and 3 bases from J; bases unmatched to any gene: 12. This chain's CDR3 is CASSPPRGLRSNQPQHF. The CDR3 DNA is TGTGCCAGCAGTCCGCCCAGGGGGCTGAGATCCAATCAGCCCCAGCATTTT.

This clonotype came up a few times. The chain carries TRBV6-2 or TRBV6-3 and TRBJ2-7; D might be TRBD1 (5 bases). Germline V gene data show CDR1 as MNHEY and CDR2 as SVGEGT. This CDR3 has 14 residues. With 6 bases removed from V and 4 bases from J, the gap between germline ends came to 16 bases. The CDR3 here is CASSRPGAGYEQYV. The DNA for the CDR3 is TGTGCCAGCAGCCGACCTGGGGCCGGATACGAGCAGTACGTC.

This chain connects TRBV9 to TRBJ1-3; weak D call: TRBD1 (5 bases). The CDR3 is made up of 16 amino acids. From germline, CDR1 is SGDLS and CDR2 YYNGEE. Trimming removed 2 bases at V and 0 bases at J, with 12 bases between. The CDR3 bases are TGTGCCAGCAGCGTTGACCCCAGGGACTCTGGAAACACCATATATTTT. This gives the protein CASSVDPRDSGNTIYF.

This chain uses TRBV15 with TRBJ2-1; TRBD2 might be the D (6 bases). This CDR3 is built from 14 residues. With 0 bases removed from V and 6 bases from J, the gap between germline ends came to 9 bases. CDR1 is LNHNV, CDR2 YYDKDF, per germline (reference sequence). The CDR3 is CATSRELAPNEQFF. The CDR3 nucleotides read TGTGCCACCAGCAGAGAACTAGCCCCCAATGAGCAGTTCTTC.

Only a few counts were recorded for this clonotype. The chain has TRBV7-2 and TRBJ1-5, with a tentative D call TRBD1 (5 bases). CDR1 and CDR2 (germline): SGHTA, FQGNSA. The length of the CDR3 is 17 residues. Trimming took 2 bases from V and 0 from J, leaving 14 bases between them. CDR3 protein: CASSLYVRVYSNQPQHF. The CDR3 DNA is TGTGCCAGCAGCTTATATGTCAGGGTGTATAGCAATCAGCCCCAGCATTTT.

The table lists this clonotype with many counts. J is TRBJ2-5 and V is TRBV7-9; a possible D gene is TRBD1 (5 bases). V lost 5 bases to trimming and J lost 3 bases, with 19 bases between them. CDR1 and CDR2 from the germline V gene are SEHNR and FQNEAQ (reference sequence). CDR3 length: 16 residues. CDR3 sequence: CASSPAPFRAEETQYF. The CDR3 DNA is TGTGCCAGCAGCCCGGCCCCTTTCAGGGCTGAAGAGACCCAGTACTTC. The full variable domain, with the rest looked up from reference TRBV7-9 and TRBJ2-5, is DTGVSQNPRHKITKRGQNVTFRCDPISEHNRLYWYRQTLGQGPEFLTYFQNEAQLEKSRLLSDRFSAERPKGSFSTLEIQRTEQGDSAMYLCASSPAPFRAEETQYFGPGTRLLVL.

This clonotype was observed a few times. CDR3 coding DNA: TGCGCCAGCAGCTTCCCGTGGGGGAATGAGCAGTTCTTC. Translation gives CASSFPWGNEQFF. This chain connects TRBV5-1 to TRBJ2-1; D may correspond to TRBD1 or TRBD2 (5 bases each). The CDR3 has 13 residues. V dropped 2 bases and J dropped 7 bases, with 10 bases sitting between them. Germline V gene data show CDR1 as SGHRS and CDR2 as YFSETQ.

CDR3 sequence (DNA): TGTGCCAGCAGCCGACTCGACCCCCCAGATACGCAGTATTTT. It is translated as CASSRLDPPDTQYF. This chain connects TRBV6-6 to TRBJ2-3; D is unclear. This CDR3 comprises 14 residues. Germline CDR1 and CDR2: MNHNY and SVGAGI (reference sequence). Trimming took 6 bases from V and 4 from J, leaving 14 bases between them.

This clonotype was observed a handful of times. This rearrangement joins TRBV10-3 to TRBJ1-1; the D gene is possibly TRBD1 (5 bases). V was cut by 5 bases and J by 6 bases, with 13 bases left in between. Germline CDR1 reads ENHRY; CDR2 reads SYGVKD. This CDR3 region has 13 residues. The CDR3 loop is CAISSGTLSEAFF. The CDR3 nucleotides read TGTGCCATCAGTTCCGGGACCCTCTCTGAAGCTTTCTTT.

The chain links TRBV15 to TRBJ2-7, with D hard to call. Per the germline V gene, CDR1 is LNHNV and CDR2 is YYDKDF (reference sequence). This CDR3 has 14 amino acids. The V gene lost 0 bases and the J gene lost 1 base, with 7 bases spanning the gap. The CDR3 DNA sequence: TGTGCCACCAGCAGAGAATCCGTATCCTACGAGCAGTACTTC. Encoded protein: CATSRESVSYEQYF.

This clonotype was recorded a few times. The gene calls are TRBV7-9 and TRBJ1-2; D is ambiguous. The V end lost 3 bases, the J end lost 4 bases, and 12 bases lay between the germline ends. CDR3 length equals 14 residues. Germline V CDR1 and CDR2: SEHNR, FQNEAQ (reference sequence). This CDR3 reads CASSFSASTYGYTF. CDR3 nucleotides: TGTGCCAGCAGCTTTTCGGCCAGCACCTATGGCTACACCTTC.